A single sample is the source of the 9 T cell receptor beta chains below, sequenced in a study of identical twins. TCRdb redid the calling of the 5' RACE reads with MiXCR, one entry per CDR3 protein. The profile covers 1,800,000 or so distinct CDR3 sequences, with roughly a third appearing a single time and more than 0.25% taken by the ten largest. Sequencing input: cord blood. These receptor sequences come from a newborn girl in good health.

This clonotype occurred a few times. The J gene is TRBJ2-5, the V gene TRBV3-1, with no clear D. V dropped 1 base and J dropped 4 bases, with 7 bases sitting between them. In germline, CDR1 is LGHDT, CDR2 YNNKEL (reference sequence). This CDR3 region has 13 residues. In DNA form, the CDR3 reads TGTGCCAGCAGCCAAGGGTCGTTAGAGACCCAGTACTTC. The encoded protein is CASSQGSLETQYF.

This clonotype was picked up a small number of times. The rearrangement uses TRBV5-1 and TRBJ2-7; TRBD2 agrees at 11 bases. With 0 bases clipped from V and 1 base from J, the junction kept 6 bases outside the gene matches. Looked up from germline, CDR1 is SGHRS and CDR2 is YFSETQ. The CDR3 length is 17 residues. The CDR3 reads CASSLDSTSGVSYEQYF. The DNA of the CDR3 is TGCGCCAGCAGCTTGGACTCGACTAGCGGGGTGTCCTACGAGCAGTACTTC.

In this sample, this clonotype turned up a few times. The chain combines TRBV3-1 with TRBJ2-3, with TRBD2 identical over 12 bases. Germline V lookup: CDR1 LGHDT, CDR2 YNNKEL (reference sequence). The CDR3 contains 18 residues. The V and J ends lost 1 base and 2 bases, in that order; junction bases with no gene match: 7. This CDR3 reads CASSQALGLAGYTDTQYF. The DNA of the CDR3 is TGTGCCAGCAGCCAAGCACTTGGACTAGCGGGGTACACAGATACGCAGTATTTT.

The CDR3 here is CASSLAGRERGYTF. CDR3 DNA: TGTGCCAGCAGCTTAGCGGGACGGGAAAGAGGCTACACCTTC. The V gene is TRBV7-2, the J gene TRBJ1-2; TRBD1 is a possible D gene (5 bases). Germline loops: CDR1 SGHTA, CDR2 FQGNSA. The CDR3 contains 14 residues. The ends were cut back, 0 bases at V and 8 bases at J, with 13 bases in the middle.

As to this clonotype: Since a much larger clone is just one base distant, this may be a read error. The chain carries TRBV29-1 and TRBJ2-1; either TRBD1 or TRBD2 may fit D (5 bases each). Germline V gene data show CDR1 as SQVTM and CDR2 as ANQGSEA. This CDR3 has 14 amino acids. CDR3 sequence reads: CSVEGRGAYDEQFF. CDR3 in DNA: TGCAGCGTTGAGGGAAGAGGGGCCTACGATGAGCAGTTCTTC.

This chain joins TRBV2 and TRBJ2-1; D perhaps matches TRBD2 (6 bases). Looked up from germline, CDR1 is SNHLY and CDR2 is FYNNEI. The CDR3 is 15 residues long. Trimming pared 7 bases from V and 3 bases from J, leaving 16 bases between. DNA of the CDR3: TGTGCCAGCACCCGCGCTTGGGGGGACTACAATGAGCAGTTCTTC. As protein: CASTRAWGDYNEQFF.

This clonotype came up a few times. This sequence joins TRBV18 and TRBJ1-2; D remains ambiguous. V was pared by 2 bases and J by 6 bases, with 7 bases between. CDR3 length: 12 residues. The V gene's germline CDR1 is KGHSH and CDR2 LQKENI. Here the CDR3 reads CASSPYQNGYTF. The DNA of the CDR3 is TGTGCCAGCTCACCATATCAGAATGGCTACACCTTC.

The chain employs TRBV2 and TRBJ2-6; D may be TRBD2 (7 bases). CDR3 size: 16 residues. V lost 7 bases and J 2 bases, leaving 15 bases between the germline ends. CDR1 SNHLY and CDR2 FYNNEI come from the germline V gene. The CDR3 loop reads CASIPRGGPGANVLTF. The CDR3 coding sequence is TGTGCCAGCATCCCAAGGGGGGGGCCTGGGGCCAACGTCCTGACTTTC.

This clonotype was detected a few times. The chain links TRBV18 to TRBJ2-1; 9 nucleotides match TRBD2. CDR1 is KGHSH, CDR2 LQKENI, per germline. V was pared by 1 base and J by 6 bases, with 13 bases of the junction left unmatched. The CDR3 is made up of 18 amino acids. CDR3 sequence reads: CASSPQLAGPTTPNEQFF. CDR3 in DNA: TGTGCCAGCTCACCACAGCTAGCGGGACCTACAACCCCCAATGAGCAGTTCTTC.